This entry lists 32 T cell receptor beta chains sequenced from one sample in a study of T cell responses to AZD1222 COVID-19 vaccine. Generated by immunoSEQ multiplex PCR, the TCRdb table keeps only in-frame clones and is missing some. Found here are roughly 150,000 clones, 90% of them singletons; the top ten hold about 6.5%. The material sequenced was peripheral blood, taken 28 days after the second AZD1222 dose. All receptors come from an adult who received the AZD1222 COVID-19 vaccine.

The chain has TRBV6-2 or TRBV6-3 and TRBJ2-2, with TRBD1 matching 7 bases. This CDR3 is 15 amino acids long. Per the germline V gene, CDR1 is MNHEY and CDR2 is SVGEGT. V gave up 5 bases and J gave up 1 base; unmatched junction bases: 4. CDR3 coding DNA: TGTGCCAGCAGTCCCGGGACAGTGAACACCGGGGAGCTGTTTTTT. Protein sequence: CASSPGTVNTGELFF.

In its sample, this clone was seen a few times. This chain connects TRBV7-2 to TRBJ1-1; D is ambiguous. Germline V gene data show CDR1 as SGHTA and CDR2 as FQGNSA. The CDR3 has 13 amino acids. The ends were cut back, 1 base at V and 6 bases at J, with 9 bases in the middle. The CDR3 reads CASSLGPDAEAFF. The CDR3 DNA is TGTGCCAGCAGCTTAGGTCCAGACGCTGAAGCTTTCTTT.

The V call is TRBV28, the J call TRBJ2-3; 8 nucleotides match TRBD2. Germline-derived CDR1 and CDR2 are MDHEN and SYDVKM. V was pared by 7 bases and J by 2 bases, with 8 bases of the junction left unmatched. The CDR3 is 15 amino acids. CDR3 region: CASIVGGGNTDTQYF. The CDR3 nucleotides are TGTGCCAGCATTGTCGGCGGGGGGAACACAGATACGCAGTATTTT.

The chain is built from TRBV6-5 and TRBJ2-1, with 11 bases that match TRBD2. Germline loops: CDR1 MNHEY, CDR2 SVGAGI. This CDR3 contains 16 residues. V lost 0 bases, J lost 4 bases, and 2 bases stayed unmatched. CDR3 loop: CASSYSPSGGYNEQFF. The CDR3 coding sequence is TGTGCCAGCAGTTACTCGCCTAGCGGGGGGTACAATGAGCAGTTCTTC.

The chain recombines TRBV27 with TRBJ1-1; unclear D gene. CDR1 is MNHEY and CDR2 is SMNVEV in the germline V gene (reference sequence). This CDR3 spans 15 amino acids. Trimming left V 0 bases short and J 3 bases short, with 11 bases between. The CDR3 sequence is CASSLSIFGDTEAFF. The CDR3 DNA sequence: TGTGCCAGCAGTTTATCGATTTTTGGGGACACTGAAGCTTTCTTT.

The V and J genes are TRBV28 and TRBJ1-6, with TRBD1 matching over 9 bases. Germline V gene data show CDR1 as MDHEN and CDR2 as SYDVKM. The CDR3 totals 15 residues. Losses at the gene ends were 4 bases for V and 9 bases for J; bases not matched to a gene: 7. The CDR3 sequence: CASSYRGQGGSPLHF. The CDR3 region has the DNA TGTGCCAGCAGTTACAGGGGACAGGGTGGTTCACCCCTCCACTTT.

The rearrangement joins TRBV5-1 to TRBJ2-1; D is ambiguous. The CDR3 loop spans 16 amino acids. Germline values: CDR1 SGHRS, CDR2 YFSETQ. Trimming removed 0 bases at V and 0 bases at J, with 10 bases between. CDR3 residues: CASSLAARGSYNEQFF. CDR3 DNA: TGCGCCAGCAGCTTGGCCGCGCGAGGCTCCTACAATGAGCAGTTCTTC.

The chain employs TRBV7-2 and TRBJ2-7, with 7 bases matching TRBD1. With 3 bases clipped from V and 3 bases from J, the junction kept 8 bases outside the gene matches. Germline CDR1 SGHTA, CDR2 FQGNSA. The CDR3 runs 15 residues. The CDR3 sequence is CASSLGTVPFYEQYF. In DNA, the CDR3 is TGTGCCAGCAGCTTGGGGACAGTCCCATTCTACGAGCAGTACTTC.

The rearrangement uses TRBV10-1 and TRBJ1-2; 10 nucleotides match TRBD1. The ends lost 0 bases at V and 6 bases at J; junction bases unmatched: 10. The CDR3 covers 17 residues. Germline V gives CDR1 WNHNN, CDR2 SYGVQD (reference sequence). CDR3 in amino acids: CASSESGDRGPYDGYTF. CDR3 in DNA: TGCGCCAGCAGTGAGTCGGGTGACAGGGGGCCGTACGATGGCTACACCTTC.

The chain links TRBV7-2 to TRBJ1-2; 12 nucleotides agree with TRBD1. The germline V gene has CDR1 SGHTA and CDR2 FQGNSA. The J segment lost 8 bases and the V segment lost 1 base, leaving 5 bases of the junction unmatched. This CDR3 is 15 amino acids long. This chain's CDR3 is CASSLGSGTGGGYTF. In DNA, the CDR3 is TGTGCCAGCAGCTTAGGATCTGGGACAGGGGGCGGCTACACCTTC.

This sequence joins TRBV27 and TRBJ1-5; D is unresolved. CDR3 length equals 14 residues. V was pared by 2 bases and J by 0 bases, with 5 bases between. In germline, CDR1 is MNHEY, CDR2 SMNVEV (reference sequence). The CDR3 loop reads CASSLAISNQPQHF. The CDR3 DNA follows: TGTGCCAGCAGTTTAGCAATTAGCAATCAGCCCCAGCATTTT.

The chain joins TRBV14 to TRBJ1-5; D is unresolved. The CDR3 totals 13 residues. CDR1 SGHDN and CDR2 FVKESK come from the germline V gene. Between the trimmed V and J ends, which lost 0 bases and 7 bases, there was a span of 7 bases. The CDR3: CASSQDDGQPQHF. The CDR3 DNA sequence: TGTGCCAGCAGCCAAGATGACGGCCAGCCCCAGCATTTT.

A single count supports this clone. V is TRBV7-9 and J is TRBJ1-1; D is unresolved. Germline V lookup: CDR1 SEHNR, CDR2 FQNEAQ (reference sequence). Between the trimmed V and J ends, which lost 3 bases and 1 base, there was a span of 6 bases. The CDR3 runs 13 residues. The CDR3 reads CASSFEGNTEAFF. DNA for the CDR3: TGTGCCAGCAGCTTTGAGGGGAACACTGAAGCTTTCTTT.

This chain links TRBV28 with TRBJ1-2; D is unresolved. The CDR3 runs to 14 residues. V lost 3 bases, J lost 7 bases, and 15 bases lay in between. Germline assignment: CDR1 MDHEN and CDR2 SYDVKM. CDR3 sequence reads: CASSLSGVSAGYTF. The CDR3 DNA sequence: TGTGCCAGCAGTTTGAGCGGGGTCTCCGCTGGCTACACCTTC.

This clone is a singleton in its sample. V usage is TRBV24-1 and J usage is TRBJ1-2; perhaps TRBD1 as D (5 bases). Germline CDR1 is KGHDR and CDR2 is SFDVKD. V shed 4 bases and J shed 7 bases, with 15 bases lying between them. This CDR3 is 14 amino acids long. This chain's CDR3 is CATSERGADLGYTF. CDR3 nucleotide sequence: TGTGCCACCAGTGAACGGGGCGCGGATCTTGGCTACACCTTC.

The chain joins TRBV28 to TRBJ2-5; 8 bases are shared with TRBD1. Trimming removed 6 bases from V and 4 bases from J; junction bases left unmatched: 4. Germline CDR1 is MDHEN and CDR2 is SYDVKM. This CDR3 contains 13 residues. DNA of the CDR3: TGTGCCAGCAGGCCCGGACAGGGAGAGACCCAGTACTTC. Amino acid sequence: CASRPGQGETQYF.

The chain has TRBV19 and TRBJ1-2; D gene ambiguous. The CDR3 runs 11 residues. In germline, CDR1 is LNHDA, CDR2 SQIVND (reference sequence). V shed 8 bases and J shed 9 bases, with 13 bases lying between them. The CDR3 spells CASSTRERYTF. The DNA for the CDR3 is TGTGCCAGTTCGACGAGGGAGCGCTACACCTTC.

The chain carries TRBV19 and TRBJ2-7; D is possibly TRBD2 (6 bases). Germline V gives CDR1 LNHDA, CDR2 SQIVND (reference sequence). V gave up 4 bases and J gave up 7 bases, with 20 bases separating them. This CDR3 has 15 residues. CDR3 loop: CASSTLRDSRLEQYF. CDR3 sequence (DNA): TGTGCCAGTAGTACGCTCCGGGACTCCCGATTGGAGCAGTACTTC. The full variable domain, its missing parts supplied by reference TRBV19 and TRBJ2-7, is DGGITQSPKYLFRKEGQNVTLSCEQNLNHDAMYWYRQDPGQGLRLIYYSQIVNDFQKGDIAEGYSVSREKKESFPLTVTSAQKNPTAFYLCASSTLRDSRLEQYFGPGTRLTVT.

In its sample, this clone was seen once. This chain connects TRBV7-2 to TRBJ2-1, with a weak D call TRBD1 (6 bases). V lost 4 bases to trimming and J lost 10 bases, with 17 bases between them. CDR3 size: 14 residues. Germline CDR1 SGHTA, CDR2 FQGNSA. The CDR3 nucleotides are TGTGCCAGCAGCTATTATATACAGGGAAAGGAGCAGTTCTTC. As protein: CASSYYIQGKEQFF.

The genes are TRBV11-2 and TRBJ1-2, with a weak D call TRBD1 (6 bases). V gave up 5 bases and J gave up 8 bases, with 18 bases separating them. Per the germline V gene, CDR1 is SGHAT and CDR2 is FQNNGV. The CDR3 runs 14 residues. CDR3 DNA: TGTGCCAGCAGCCATGCGGTGGGGGGGCGCGGCTACACCTTC. It translates to CASSHAVGGRGYTF. The full variable domain, with the rest looked up from reference TRBV11-2 and TRBJ1-2, is EAGVAQSPRYKIIEKRQSVAFWCNPISGHATLYWYQQILGQGPKLLIQFQNNGVVDDSQLPKDRFSAERLKGVDSTLKIQPAKLEDSAVYLCASSHAVGGRGYTFGSGTRLTVV.

The V and J genes are TRBV6-5 and TRBJ2-7, with D possibly called TRBD1 or TRBD2 (5 bases each). The CDR3 extends over 15 amino acids. V gave up 6 bases and J gave up 2 bases, with 17 bases separating them. The germline V gene encodes CDR1 MNHEY and CDR2 SVGAGI. The CDR3 DNA reads TGTGCCAGCAGGGAGGCGTCCGGGGCTACCTACGAGCAGTACTTC. It specifies CASREASGATYEQYF.

This clone was seen only once. The gene calls are TRBV5-5 and TRBJ1-2; D remains unclear. The CDR3 totals 13 residues. Trimming shortened V by 1 base and J by 7 bases, and 11 bases separated the two germline ends. Per germline, CDR1 SGHKS and CDR2 YYEKEE (reference sequence). The CDR3 DNA follows: TGTGCCAGCAGCTTGAATTTATTTAGTGGCTACACCTTC. It encodes CASSLNLFSGYTF.

The gene calls are TRBV12-3 or TRBV12-4 and TRBJ1-1; perhaps TRBD1 as D (5 bases). Trimming cost V 5 bases and J 10 bases, with 14 bases left between them. CDR3 length equals 12 residues. CDR3 DNA: TGTGCCAGCAGTCAAGGTCCAGGGAGAGCTTTCTTT. It specifies CASSQGPGRAFF.

V and J are TRBV20-1 and TRBJ1-2; 7 bases match TRBD1. Per germline, CDR1 DFQATT and CDR2 SNEGSKA (reference sequence). CDR3 length: 14 amino acids. V dropped 6 bases and J dropped 6; count of bases not matched to a gene: 13. The DNA for the CDR3 is TGCAGTGCCAGTAAACAGGGGCTCAGGGATGGCTACACCTTC. Protein sequence: CSASKQGLRDGYTF.

The chain employs TRBV27 and TRBJ1-2; D call uncertain. There are 13 residues in the CDR3. V lost 4 bases and J 7 bases, leaving 13 bases between the germline ends. Germline values: CDR1 MNHEY, CDR2 SMNVEV (reference sequence). CDR3 loop: CASSSGLGGGYTF. CDR3 bases: TGTGCCAGCAGTTCGGGCCTTGGTGGTGGCTACACCTTC.

The rearrangement joins TRBV12-3 or TRBV12-4 to TRBJ2-2; no clear D. The CDR3 consists of 13 residues. Trimming removed 3 bases from V and 8 bases from J, with 10 bases in between. The CDR3 nucleotides read TGTGCCAGCAGTTTTGGTGGGCGGGGGGAGCTGTTTTTT. This gives the protein CASSFGGRGELFF.

This chain links TRBV28 with TRBJ1-2; possible D gene TRBD1, 6 bases. From germline, CDR1 is MDHEN and CDR2 SYDVKM. V was shortened by 5 bases and J by 4 bases, with 14 bases between the two germline ends. The CDR3 spans 14 residues. The CDR3: CASSPGGHGYGYTF. CDR3 coding DNA: TGTGCCAGCAGTCCGGGGGGCCATGGCTATGGCTACACCTTC.

CDR3 sequence (DNA): TGTGCCAGCAGCTTAGTTTCCGGACAGGGTAGCTCCTATAATTCACCCCTCCACTTT. Residues: CASSLVSGQGSSYNSPLHF. J is TRBJ1-6 and V is TRBV11-2, with 8 nucleotides matching TRBD1. After removal of 1 base from V and 0 bases from J, the junction contained 8 bases not matched to a gene. The germline CDR1 and CDR2 sequences are SGHAT and FQNNGV. The CDR3 has 19 residues.

CDR3 sequence: CASSYSQITGDYGYTF. CDR3 DNA: TGTGCCAGCAGTTACTCGCAAATTACAGGGGACTATGGCTACACCTTC. The V and J genes are TRBV6-5 and TRBJ1-2; 7 bases fit TRBD1. The V segment lost 0 bases and the J segment 3 bases; nucleotides outside the gene matches: 7. This CDR3 has 16 amino acids. Germline assignment: CDR1 MNHEY and CDR2 SVGAGI.

The V and J genes are TRBV28 and TRBJ1-1, with D maybe TRBD1 (5 bases). V was cut by 4 bases and J by 7 bases, with 16 bases left in between. Looked up from germline, CDR1 is MDHEN and CDR2 is SYDVKM. The CDR3 is 14 residues long. The CDR3 loop reads CASSSSFRDGEAFF. The CDR3 region has the DNA TGTGCCAGCAGTTCATCCTTCCGGGACGGTGAAGCTTTCTTT. The variable domain in full, with the rest retrieved from reference TRBV28 and TRBJ1-1, is DVKVTQSSRYLVKRTGEKVFLECVQDMDHENMFWYRQDPGLGLRLIYFSYDVKMKEKGDIPEGYSVSREKKERFSLILESASTNQTSMYLCASSSSFRDGEAFFGQGTRLTVV.

The chain combines TRBV7-9 with TRBJ1-6; D is perhaps TRBD1 (6 bases). Trimming removed 8 bases from V and 4 bases from J, with 12 bases in between. The CDR3 is 14 amino acids. Germline loops: CDR1 SEHNR, CDR2 FQNEAQ (reference sequence). The CDR3 DNA sequence: TGTGCCAGCTTGGAGGGGGGATATAATTCACCCCTCCACTTT. This sequence encodes CASLEGGYNSPLHF.

The rearrangement joins TRBV18 to TRBJ1-6, with unresolved D. Trimming pared 3 bases from V and 6 bases from J, leaving 9 bases between. There are 14 residues in the CDR3. The germline gives CDR1 KGHSH, CDR2 LQKENI. CDR3 sequence: CASSPAAVNSPLHF. CDR3 DNA sequence: TGTGCCAGCTCACCGGCGGCGGTTAATTCACCCCTCCACTTT.